These 31 T cell receptor beta chains share one sample of origin, sequenced in a study of beta chain features in type 1 diabetes. Since all of the isolated RNA was reverse transcribed, expressed TCRB transcripts were what got sequenced. The repertoire was sequenced with immunoSEQ multiplex PCR; TCRdb's copy has only in-frame clones and lacks some. Of approximately 44,000 clones in the sample, around 50% were seen once. What was sequenced was Tregs from blood. The receptors stem from a woman younger than 30 in good health.

The chain has TRBV27 and TRBJ2-7; 7 bases are shared with TRBD1. There are 14 residues in the CDR3. Germline CDR1 reads MNHEY; CDR2 reads SMNVEV (reference sequence). Trimming took 7 bases from V and 1 from J; bases not matched to a gene: 7. The CDR3 spells CASKMGQSSYEQYF. The CDR3 nucleotides read TGTGCCAGCAAAATGGGACAGAGTTCCTACGAGCAGTACTTC.

As for this clone: Relative to the germline gene, one junction end is altered; a read error may explain this. The rearrangement links TRBV11-2 to TRBJ1-4; TRBD1 matches at 9 bases. The CDR3 is 15 amino acids. CDR1 is SGHAT and CDR2 is FQNNGV in the germline V gene. The CDR3 reads CASSLDRGANEKLFF. For the CDR3, the DNA is TGTGCCAGCAGCCTAGACAGGGGGGCTAATGAAAAACTGTTTTTT.

This clone was seen a few times. This chain links TRBV28 with TRBJ2-4, with 7 bases fitting TRBD2. The ends lost 7 bases at V and 0 bases at J; junction bases unmatched: 12. CDR1 and CDR2 (germline): MDHEN, SYDVKM. This CDR3 contains 17 residues. CDR3 loop: CASTPSGGGVAKNIQYF. The CDR3 DNA sequence: TGTGCCAGCACCCCCTCTGGGGGAGGGGTAGCCAAAAACATTCAGTACTTC.

By proportion, this clone is medium-sized. V gene TRBV28 combines with J gene TRBJ1-5, with D perhaps TRBD1 (6 bases). The germline V gene has CDR1 MDHEN and CDR2 SYDVKM. V gave up 8 bases and J gave up 3 bases, with 11 bases separating them. CDR3 size: 13 residues. CDR3 in DNA: TGTGCCAGCGAAACAGGGTACAATCAGCCCCAGCATTTT. Amino acid sequence: CASETGYNQPQHF. Combining the CDR3 with reference TRBV28 and TRBJ1-5 gives the whole variable domain DVKVTQSSRYLVKRTGEKVFLECVQDMDHENMFWYRQDPGLGLRLIYFSYDVKMKEKGDIPEGYSVSREKKERFSLILESASTNQTSMYLCASETGYNQPQHFGDGTRLSIL.

CDR3 nucleotides: TGTGCCAGCAGTGAATCGGCTAGCGGGAGGGCCAAGGACGAGCAGTACTTC. This gives the protein CASSESASGRAKDEQYF. This chain uses TRBV25-1 with TRBJ2-7; 12 nucleotides align to TRBD2. Germline V lookup: CDR1 MGHDK, CDR2 SYGVNS. The CDR3 consists of 17 residues. With 1 base clipped from V and 5 bases from J, the junction kept 9 bases outside the gene matches.

The V call is TRBV27, the J call TRBJ2-7; weak D call: TRBD1 (6 bases). Deletions cut 4 bases from V and 5 bases from J, with 6 bases between. The CDR3 consists of 11 residues. CDR1 is MNHEY and CDR2 is SMNVEV in the germline V gene (reference sequence). Here the CDR3 reads CASSYRDEQYF. CDR3 in DNA: TGTGCCAGCAGTTACAGGGACGAGCAGTACTTC.

The V call is TRBV7-3, the J call TRBJ2-1, with 9 positions matching TRBD2. Germline CDR1 reads SGHTA; CDR2 reads FQGTGA. The ends lost 3 bases at V and 2 bases at J; junction bases unmatched: 2. CDR3 length: 15 residues. CDR3 sequence (DNA): TGTGCCAGCAGCTTGCGCGGGGGGGCCTACAATGAGCAGTTCTTC. This encodes CASSLRGGAYNEQFF.

The gene calls are TRBV7-9 and TRBJ2-5, with 9 nucleotides matching TRBD1. V dropped 0 bases and J dropped 4; count of bases not matched to a gene: 9. Per germline, CDR1 SEHNR and CDR2 FQNEAQ (reference sequence). The CDR3 spans 17 residues. The CDR3 sequence: CASSLAIPGQGRETQYF. CDR3 nucleotide sequence: TGTGCCAGCAGCTTAGCGATTCCGGGACAGGGTCGAGAGACCCAGTACTTC.

This clone was seen only a few times. The same CDR3 can be traced to other DNA sequences in this sample. This chain joins TRBV28 and TRBJ2-7, with D uncertain. Germline values: CDR1 MDHEN, CDR2 SYDVKM. The CDR3 covers 12 residues. V lost 6 bases and J lost 3, with 9 bases in between. The CDR3 DNA sequence: TGTGCCAGCAGCCGTCTTTTCTACGAGCAGTACTTC. Translating it yields CASSRLFYEQYF. Full variable domain (remainder filled in from reference TRBV28 and TRBJ2-7): DVKVTQSSRYLVKRTGEKVFLECVQDMDHENMFWYRQDPGLGLRLIYFSYDVKMKEKGDIPEGYSVSREKKERFSLILESASTNQTSMYLCASSRLFYEQYFGPGTRLTVT.

The chain couples TRBV19 to TRBJ2-1, with 9 bases lining up with TRBD2. The CDR3 is 15 amino acids. Germline values: CDR1 LNHDA, CDR2 SQIVND (reference sequence). Germline trimming cut 3 bases from V and 8 bases from J; bases unmatched to any gene: 8. The CDR3 coding sequence is TGTGCCAGTAGTATGGTAGCGGGAGCGGGCGATGAGCAGTTCTTC. As protein: CASSMVAGAGDEQFF.

The chain employs TRBV14 and TRBJ1-4; unclear D gene. Trimming left V 4 bases short and J 7 bases short, with 10 bases between. CDR1 and CDR2 (germline): SGHDN, FVKESK. The CDR3 has 13 amino acids. CDR3 residues: CASSRFRGEKLFF. The CDR3 DNA sequence: TGTGCCAGCAGCCGATTTCGGGGTGAAAAACTGTTTTTT.

This clone was seen a handful of times. The V and J genes are TRBV6-1 and TRBJ1-4; 9 bases are shared with TRBD1. Losses at the gene ends were 7 bases for V and 3 bases for J; bases not matched to a gene: 3. CDR1 is MNHNS and CDR2 is SASEGT in the germline V gene. The CDR3 sequence is 14 residues long. CDR3 sequence (DNA): TGTGCCAGCATGGACAGGGGTGCTAATGAAAAACTGTTTTTT. Amino acids: CASMDRGANEKLFF.

The V call is TRBV25-1, the J call TRBJ2-7; no firm D call. V dropped 6 bases and J dropped 1 base, with 7 bases sitting between them. This CDR3 is built from 12 residues. Looked up from germline, CDR1 is MGHDK and CDR2 is SYGVNS. CDR3 region: CASRGTSYEQYF. The DNA of the CDR3 is TGTGCCAGCAGGGGCACTTCCTACGAGCAGTACTTC.

V gene TRBV2 combines with J gene TRBJ2-6, with D possibly being TRBD1 (5 bases). Trimming shortened V by 7 bases and J by 0 bases, and 13 bases separated the two germline ends. CDR1 SNHLY and CDR2 FYNNEI come from the germline V gene. The CDR3 runs to 16 residues. DNA of the CDR3: TGTGCCAGCAAAGGAATAGACAGCTCTGGGGCCAACGTCCTGACTTTC. Protein sequence: CASKGIDSSGANVLTF.

The rearrangement links TRBV18 to TRBJ2-1; D possibly corresponds to TRBD1 (6 bases). V was clipped by 4 bases and J by 7 bases, with 20 bases between them. Germline assignment: CDR1 KGHSH and CDR2 LQKENI. This CDR3 region has 16 residues. As DNA, the CDR3 is TGTGCCAGCTCACTAGGGGGTTCAGGGAGATCAAATGAGCAGTTCTTC. It specifies CASSLGGSGRSNEQFF.

This clone was counted between two and nine times. The genes are TRBV29-1 and TRBJ1-1, with D perhaps matching TRBD1 (5 bases). Per the germline V gene, CDR1 is SQVTM and CDR2 is ANQGSEA. This CDR3 is 13 amino acids long. Between the trimmed V and J ends, which lost 7 bases and 0 bases, there was a span of 12 bases. Here the CDR3 reads CSGGGPMNTEAFF. The CDR3 DNA reads as TGCAGCGGGGGGGGACCGATGAACACTGAAGCTTTCTTT.

J is TRBJ1-4 and V is TRBV5-1; D is ambiguous. The CDR3 is 14 amino acids. Germline values: CDR1 SGHRS, CDR2 YFSETQ. V gave up 2 bases and J gave up 4 bases, with 9 bases separating them. The CDR3 nucleotides are TGCGCCAGCAGCTTACTGACAAATAATGAAAAACTGTTTTTT. Translation: CASSLLTNNEKLFF. Supplemented by reference TRBV5-1 and TRBJ1-4, the full variable domain reads KAGVTQTPRYLIKTRGQQVTLSCSPISGHRSVSWYQQTPGQGLQFLFEYFSETQRNKGNFPGRFSGRQFSNSRSEMNVSTLELGDSALYLCASSLLTNNEKLFFGSGTQLSVL.

V gene TRBV5-4 combines with J gene TRBJ1-4; TRBD1 matches 9 bases. Germline assignment: CDR1 SGHNT and CDR2 YYREEE (reference sequence). V trimming: 4 bases; J trimming: 4 bases; junction bases outside the gene matches: 2. This CDR3 has 14 amino acids. CDR3 residues: CASSQGQGNEKLFF. In DNA, the CDR3 is TGTGCCAGCAGCCAGGGACAGGGTAATGAAAAACTGTTTTTT.

The chain has TRBV15 and TRBJ2-4; D is ambiguous. V shed 0 bases and J shed 0 bases, with 9 bases lying between them. This CDR3 comprises 16 residues. In germline, CDR1 is LNHNV, CDR2 YYDKDF (reference sequence). CDR3 coding DNA: TGTGCCACCAGCAGAGATTTTAAAATAGCCAAAAACATTCAGTACTTC. Translation: CATSRDFKIAKNIQYF.

The chain employs TRBV4-3 and TRBJ1-1, with D perhaps matching TRBD1 (6 bases). Looked up from germline, CDR1 is LGHNA and CDR2 is YSLEER. V was trimmed by 0 bases and J by 10 bases, leaving 18 bases between them. The CDR3 consists of 15 residues. Here the CDR3 DNA reads TGCGCCAGCAGCCAAGATAAAGGGACAAGTTCGAGAGCTTTCTTT. As protein: CASSQDKGTSSRAFF.

This chain uses TRBV29-1 with TRBJ1-4; TRBD1 is a possible D gene (6 bases). The germline gives CDR1 SQVTM, CDR2 ANQGSEA. The V end was cut by 4 bases, the J end by 10 bases, with 10 bases between. CDR3 length: 11 residues. The CDR3 bases are TGCAGCGTTGCGACAGGCCCAAAACTGTTTTTT. Its translation: CSVATGPKLFF.

There are a few counts of this clone. The rearrangement uses TRBV7-2 and TRBJ2-2; TRBD1 aligns across 9 bases. The CDR3 covers 17 residues. Germline V gene lookup returns CDR1 SGHTA and CDR2 FQGNSA. V was pared by 1 base and J by 4 bases, with 7 bases of the junction left unmatched. The CDR3 protein is CASSLDRDRVATGELFF. The CDR3 coding sequence is TGTGCCAGCAGCTTAGATCGGGACAGGGTGGCCACCGGGGAGCTGTTTTTT. Full variable domain (missing parts from reference TRBV7-2 and TRBJ2-2): GAGVSQSPSNKVTEKGKDVELRCDPISGHTALYWYRQSLGQGLEFLIYFQGNSAPDKSGLPSDRFSAERTGGSVSTLTIQRTQQEDSAVYLCASSLDRDRVATGELFFGEGSRLTVL.

The table lists this clone with a few counts. V and J are TRBV7-9 and TRBJ2-5; tentative D call: TRBD1 (6 bases). CDR3 length: 15 amino acids. Germline V gene lookup returns CDR1 SEHNR and CDR2 FQNEAQ (reference sequence). V shed 2 bases and J shed 1 base, with 11 bases lying between them. Here the CDR3 DNA reads TGTGCCAGCAGCTTAATCCGGGACACCCAAGAGACCCAGTACTTC. This translates into CASSLIRDTQETQYF.

V is TRBV4-1 and J is TRBJ2-2; TRBD2 agrees at 13 bases. V was clipped by 4 bases and J by 1 base; unmatched bases: 9. The CDR3 contains 19 residues. Germline V lookup: CDR1 MGHRA, CDR2 YSYEKL. The CDR3 coding sequence is TGCGCCAGCAGCCCAGCTCCCGGGACTAGCGGGAAGAACACCGGGGAGCTGTTTTTT. It is translated as CASSPAPGTSGKNTGELFF.

This clone has a handful of counts. The chain uses TRBV6-5 and TRBJ1-4; 7 bases agree with TRBD1. The CDR3 runs 15 residues. Losses at the gene ends were 2 bases for V and 7 bases for J; bases not matched to a gene: 7. Per germline, CDR1 MNHEY and CDR2 SVGAGI. CDR3 coding DNA: TGTGCCAGCAGTTACGACGGGACAGAGGGTGAAAAACTGTTTTTT. This gives the protein CASSYDGTEGEKLFF.

The chain recombines TRBV5-1 with TRBJ2-7; D uncertain. The CDR3 extends over 12 amino acids. V lost 1 base and J 4 bases, leaving 6 bases between the germline ends. Germline loops: CDR1 SGHRS, CDR2 YFSETQ. CDR3 sequence: CASSLFGYEQYF. Written as DNA, the CDR3 is TGCGCCAGCAGCTTGTTCGGTTACGAGCAGTACTTC.

The chain recombines TRBV5-1 with TRBJ2-7, with TRBD2 as a possible D gene (5 bases). V shed 4 bases and J shed 0 bases, with 20 bases lying between them. The CDR3 extends over 17 amino acids. Germline assignment: CDR1 SGHRS and CDR2 YFSETQ. In DNA form, the CDR3 reads TGCGCCAGCAGCCGCGGGCGAACTAGTATAAGCTCCTACGAGCAGTACTTC. Encoded protein: CASSRGRTSISSYEQYF.

This clone came up a few times. The chain is built from TRBV4-3 and TRBJ2-7; the match to TRBD1 covers 10 bases. This CDR3 contains 16 residues. Germline CDR1 reads LGHNA; CDR2 reads YSLEER. V shed 0 bases and J 3 bases; nucleotides not matched to a gene: 5. In DNA form, the CDR3 reads TGCGCCAGCAGCCAAGACGCGACAGGGGGCTACTACGAGCAGTACTTC. Encoded protein: CASSQDATGGYYEQYF.

The chain combines TRBV4-2 with TRBJ2-5; D possibly corresponds to TRBD1 (6 bases). Per germline, CDR1 LGHNA and CDR2 YNFKEQ. The CDR3 is 14 amino acids. The V end was cut by 6 bases, the J end by 11 bases, with 22 bases between. CDR3: CASSLRDTELEQYF. The CDR3, as DNA: TGTGCCAGCAGTCTCCGGGACACCGAGCTGGAGCAGTACTTC.

The chain joins TRBV30 to TRBJ2-3, with a possible D match to TRBD2 (6 bases). This CDR3 has 14 amino acids. Trimming pared 4 bases from V and 1 base from J, leaving 12 bases between. The germline gives CDR1 GTSNPN, CDR2 SVGIG (reference sequence). The CDR3 DNA is TGTGCCTGGAAGGCGGCGGGGCGCACAGATACGCAGTATTTT. This sequence encodes CAWKAAGRTDTQYF.

The chain is built from TRBV7-2 and TRBJ1-1; D possibly corresponds to TRBD1 (6 bases). The V end was cut by 4 bases, the J end by 10 bases, with 16 bases between. This CDR3 is built from 13 residues. In germline, CDR1 is SGHTA, CDR2 FQGNSA. The CDR3 DNA follows: TGTGCCAGCAGCTCTTACAGGGTTAATGTAGCTTTCTTT. It encodes CASSSYRVNVAFF.